Shown below are 18 T cell receptor beta chains from a single sample sequenced in a study of T cell changes during pregnancy in multiple sclerosis. TCRdb's table, derived via immunoSEQ multiplex PCR, lists solely in-frame clones and lacks some. The sample carries around 48,000 clones, roughly 88% recorded once. Sequenced here: CD4+ T cells from peripheral blood mononuclear cells, sampled in the second trimester of pregnancy. Every receptor here comes from a female donor with multiple sclerosis, enrolled in a pregnancy study.

V usage is TRBV5-1 and J usage is TRBJ1-1; TRBD1 matches at 8 bases. The CDR3 spans 16 residues. The junction had 7 bases not matched to a gene; V was cut back by 2 bases and J by 1 base. CDR1 is SGHRS and CDR2 is YFSETQ in the germline V gene. The CDR3 DNA sequence: TGCGCCAGCAGCTTTTACAGGGGGAGTACGAACACTGAAGCTTTCTTT. This gives the protein CASSFYRGSTNTEAFF.

The V gene is TRBV19, the J gene TRBJ1-2; perhaps TRBD1 as D (5 bases). This CDR3 has 13 amino acids. The V end lost 6 bases, the J end lost 3 bases, and 11 bases lay between the germline ends. From germline, CDR1 is LNHDA and CDR2 SQIVND (reference sequence). The CDR3 reads CASSREFDYGYTF. CDR3 DNA: TGTGCCAGTAGCAGGGAATTTGACTATGGCTACACCTTC.

This clone is a singleton in its sample. The chain couples TRBV6-6 to TRBJ2-2; 7 bases are a match to TRBD2. V trimming: 8 bases; J trimming: 1 base; junction bases outside the gene matches: 4. The CDR3 contains 14 residues. From germline, CDR1 is MNHNY and CDR2 SVGAGI (reference sequence). CDR3 residues: CASATGGNTGELFF. CDR3 nucleotide sequence: TGTGCCAGCGCTACGGGGGGGAACACCGGGGAGCTGTTTTTT.

The chain uses TRBV28 and TRBJ1-5; the D gene is possibly TRBD1 (5 bases). Germline-derived CDR1 and CDR2 are MDHEN and SYDVKM. The CDR3 sequence is 13 residues long. The ends were cut back, 6 bases at V and 10 bases at J, with 16 bases in the middle. The CDR3, as DNA: TGTGCCAGCAGGCCTACGACAGTAACCCCCCAGCATTTT. Translated: CASRPTTVTPQHF.

The V and J genes are TRBV29-1 and TRBJ2-7, with D tentatively TRBD1 (6 bases). The CDR3 runs 15 residues. The germline CDR1 and CDR2 sequences are SQVTM and ANQGSEA. V lost 6 bases and J 1 base, leaving 19 bases between the germline ends. This CDR3 reads CSVGVRGHKSYEQYF. The DNA for the CDR3 is TGCAGCGTGGGGGTGAGGGGACACAAGTCCTACGAGCAGTACTTC.

This chain joins TRBV28 and TRBJ1-1; D is undetermined. This CDR3 contains 14 residues. Germline CDR1 MDHEN, CDR2 SYDVKM. V lost 4 bases and J lost 0, with 9 bases in between. The CDR3 DNA reads TGTGCCAGCAGTTCACAGTTCATGAACACTGAAGCTTTCTTT. Translation gives CASSSQFMNTEAFF. Filled out from reference TRBV28 and TRBJ1-1, the complete variable domain reads DVKVTQSSRYLVKRTGEKVFLECVQDMDHENMFWYRQDPGLGLRLIYFSYDVKMKEKGDIPEGYSVSREKKERFSLILESASTNQTSMYLCASSSQFMNTEAFFGQGTRLTVV.

The J gene is TRBJ1-1, the V gene TRBV5-1; 9 positions match TRBD1. Germline assignment: CDR1 SGHRS and CDR2 YFSETQ. Trimming cost V 3 bases and J 5 bases; bases outside gene matches: 8. The CDR3 loop spans 15 amino acids. The CDR3 region has the DNA TGCGCCAGCAGCTCTCTGGGACAGGGAGATACTGAAGCTTTCTTT. Protein sequence: CASSSLGQGDTEAFF.

The chain employs TRBV30 and TRBJ2-1; perhaps TRBD2 as D (6 bases). The germline V and J ends were trimmed by 7 bases and 6 bases, with 13 bases remaining between them. Germline CDR1 reads GTSNPN; CDR2 reads SVGIG (reference sequence). The CDR3 has 12 residues. CDR3 residues: CASQLLANEQFF. DNA of the CDR3: TGTGCCTCGCAATTACTAGCCAATGAGCAGTTCTTC.

The rearrangement joins TRBV28 to TRBJ1-1; D is perhaps TRBD1 (5 bases). Germline V gene sequence: CDR1 MDHEN, CDR2 SYDVKM. Trimming took off 7 bases at V and 5 bases at J, with 14 bases between the two ends. The CDR3 consists of 13 residues. CDR3 coding DNA: TGTGCCAGCAACCAGGGAGGGAAAACTGAAGCTTTCTTT. Translated, it gives CASNQGGKTEAFF.

V is TRBV5-1 and J is TRBJ2-7; 9 bases line up with TRBD2. The trim removed 0 bases at V and 0 bases at J, leaving 10 bases unmatched. CDR1 SGHRS and CDR2 YFSETQ come from the germline V gene. The CDR3 consists of 18 residues. The CDR3 nucleotides read TGCGCCAGCAGCTTGGCTTTTGGGCTAGCGGGAACCTCCTACGAGCAGTACTTC. It is translated as CASSLAFGLAGTSYEQYF. Full variable domain (rest looked up from reference TRBV5-1 and TRBJ2-7): KAGVTQTPRYLIKTRGQQVTLSCSPISGHRSVSWYQQTPGQGLQFLFEYFSETQRNKGNFPGRFSGRQFSNSRSEMNVSTLELGDSALYLCASSLAFGLAGTSYEQYFGPGTRLTVT.

This clone was observed at least ten times. This chain joins TRBV15 and TRBJ2-5; D unresolved. The CDR3 extends over 15 amino acids. Germline CDR1 LNHNV, CDR2 YYDKDF (reference sequence). Trimming took off 0 bases at V and 2 bases at J, with 10 bases between the two ends. CDR3 DNA: TGTGCCACCAGCAGAGACAGAGGTGGGCAAGAGACCCAGTACTTC. Protein product: CATSRDRGGQETQYF.

The chain is built from TRBV11-2 and TRBJ2-1; no clear D gene. The germline V gene has CDR1 SGHAT and CDR2 FQNNGV. CDR3 length: 14 residues. Trimming stripped 7 bases from V and 9 bases from J, with 19 bases between. CDR3 coding DNA: TGTGCCAGCACAGCGATATGGTCCCCCAGTGAGCAGTTCTTC. Protein product: CASTAIWSPSEQFF.

The CDR3 DNA reads as TGTGCCAGCAGCCAAGTCCAGGGGGCAGGGACCGGGGAGCTGTTTTTT. It is translated as CASSQVQGAGTGELFF. The rearrangement uses TRBV4-2 and TRBJ2-2, with 8 bases aligning to TRBD1. The germline V gene has CDR1 LGHNA and CDR2 YNFKEQ. Trimming removed 1 base from V and 5 bases from J; junction bases left unmatched: 6. CDR3 length equals 16 residues.

The chain joins TRBV18 to TRBJ1-1, with a weak D call TRBD1 (6 bases). Germline loops: CDR1 KGHSH, CDR2 LQKENI. The CDR3 spans 17 residues. Trimming pared 3 bases from V and 8 bases from J, leaving 25 bases between. In DNA form, the CDR3 reads TGTGCCAGCTCACCCTACCAGGTCGACAGGACTGATTGGGAAGCTTTCTTT. Translated: CASSPYQVDRTDWEAFF.

This clone appeared a few times. The chain couples TRBV9 to TRBJ1-1; TRBD1 matches at 9 bases. This CDR3 has 14 residues. Germline V gene data show CDR1 as SGDLS and CDR2 as YYNGEE. Trimming cost V 4 bases and J 6 bases; bases outside gene matches: 7. The CDR3 coding sequence is TGTGCCAGCAGCTTGGGACAGGGCTCCTCTGAAGCTTTCTTT. This codes for CASSLGQGSSEAFF. Based on the CDR3 plus reference TRBV9 and TRBJ1-1, the full variable domain is DSGVTQTPKHLITATGQRVTLRCSPRSGDLSVYWYQQSLDQGLQFLIQYYNGEERAKGNILERFSAQQFPDLHSELNLSSLELGDSALYFCASSLGQGSSEAFFGQGTRLTVV.

This chain joins TRBV5-1 and TRBJ2-3; D gene uncertain. CDR3 length equals 18 residues. The V gene's germline CDR1 is SGHRS and CDR2 YFSETQ. The V and J ends lost 0 bases and 1 base respectively, with 18 bases between them. The chain's CDR3 is CASSLGLYASAGTDTQYF. The DNA of the CDR3 is TGCGCCAGCAGCTTGGGCCTTTATGCGAGCGCGGGCACAGATACGCAGTATTTT. Drawing the rest from reference TRBV5-1 and TRBJ2-3, the complete variable domain is KAGVTQTPRYLIKTRGQQVTLSCSPISGHRSVSWYQQTPGQGLQFLFEYFSETQRNKGNFPGRFSGRQFSNSRSEMNVSTLELGDSALYLCASSLGLYASAGTDTQYFGPGTRLTVL.

V is TRBV18 and J is TRBJ1-2; 7 bases agree with TRBD1. V lost 1 base, J lost 2 bases, and 4 bases stayed unmatched. The CDR3 is 15 residues long. Germline V gives CDR1 KGHSH, CDR2 LQKENI. In DNA form, the CDR3 reads TGTGCCAGCTCACCACAGGCGACAGGGAACTATGGCTACACCTTC. It translates to CASSPQATGNYGYTF. The full variable domain, with the rest looked up from reference TRBV18 and TRBJ1-2, is NAGVMQNPRHLVRRRGQEARLRCSPMKGHSHVYWYRQLPEEGLKFMVYLQKENIIDESGMPKERFSAEFPKEGPSILRIQQVVRGDSAAYFCASSPQATGNYGYTFGSGTRLTVV.

The chain recombines TRBV28 with TRBJ2-7, with TRBD2 matching 8 bases. Trimming at V came to 3 bases and at J to 3 bases, leaving 16 bases not matched to a gene. The CDR3 has 18 amino acids. Per the germline V gene, CDR1 is MDHEN and CDR2 is SYDVKM. In nucleotides, the CDR3 is TGTGCCAGCAGTTTGCGCCCCCCGGCTAGCGGGCTTAACTACGAGCAGTACTTC. This codes for CASSLRPPASGLNYEQYF.